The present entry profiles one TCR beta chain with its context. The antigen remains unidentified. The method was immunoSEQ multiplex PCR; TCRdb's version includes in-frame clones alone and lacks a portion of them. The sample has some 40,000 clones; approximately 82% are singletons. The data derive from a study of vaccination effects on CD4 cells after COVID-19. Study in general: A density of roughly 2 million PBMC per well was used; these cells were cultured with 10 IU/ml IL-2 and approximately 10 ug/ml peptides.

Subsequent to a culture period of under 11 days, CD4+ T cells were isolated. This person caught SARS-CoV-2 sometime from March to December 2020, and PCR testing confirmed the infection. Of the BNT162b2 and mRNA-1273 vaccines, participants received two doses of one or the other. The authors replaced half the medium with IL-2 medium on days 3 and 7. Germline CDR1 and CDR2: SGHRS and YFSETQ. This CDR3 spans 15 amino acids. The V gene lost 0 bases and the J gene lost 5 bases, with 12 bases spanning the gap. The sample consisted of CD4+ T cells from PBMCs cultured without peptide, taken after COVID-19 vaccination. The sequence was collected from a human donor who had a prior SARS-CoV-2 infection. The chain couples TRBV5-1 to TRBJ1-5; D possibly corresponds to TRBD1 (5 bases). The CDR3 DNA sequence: TGCGCCAGCAGCTTGGGGGACGGGGAATATCAGCCCCAGCATTTT. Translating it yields CASSLGDGEYQPQHF.